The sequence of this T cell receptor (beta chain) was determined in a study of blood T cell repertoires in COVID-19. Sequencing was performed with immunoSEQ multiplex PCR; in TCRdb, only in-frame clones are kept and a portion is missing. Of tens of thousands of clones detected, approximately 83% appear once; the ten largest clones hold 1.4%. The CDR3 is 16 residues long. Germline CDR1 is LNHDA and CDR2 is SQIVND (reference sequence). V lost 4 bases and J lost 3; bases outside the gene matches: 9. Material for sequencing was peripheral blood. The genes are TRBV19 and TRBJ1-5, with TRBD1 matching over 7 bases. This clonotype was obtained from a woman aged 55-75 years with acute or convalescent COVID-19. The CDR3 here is CASSSLARGNNQPQHF. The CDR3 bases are TGTGCCAGTAGTAGCCTCGCCAGGGGGAACAATCAGCCCCAGCATTTT.